A single sample gave rise to the 19 T cell receptor beta chains below, sequenced in a study of shared clonotypes between healthy human individuals. Measured with immunoSEQ multiplex PCR; TCRdb has only the in-frame clones, and not every one. This table holds about 520,000 clones, approximately 84% found once. Sequenced input: PBMCs. The receptors stem from a middle-aged woman in good health. Some clones in this sample may be carry-over from other donors' samples.

This chain links TRBV30 with TRBJ1-1, with D perhaps matching TRBD1 (6 bases). The V end was cut by 3 bases, the J end by 1 base, with 9 bases between. The length of the CDR3 is 13 residues. Germline CDR1 is GTSNPN and CDR2 is SVGIG (reference sequence). For the CDR3, the DNA is TGTGCCTGGAGAGGAGGGGGGAACACTGAAGCTTTCTTT. It yields the protein CAWRGGGNTEAFF.

CDR3 loop: CASSLAGRTNTGELFF. CDR3 nucleotides: TGCGCCAGCAGCTTGGCGGGTCGGACGAACACCGGGGAGCTGTTTTTT. This chain links TRBV5-1 with TRBJ2-2; D gene unclear. CDR3 length equals 16 residues. Germline lookup yields CDR1 SGHRS and CDR2 YFSETQ. Trimming cost V 0 bases and J 0 bases, with 9 bases left between them. Combining the CDR3 with reference TRBV5-1 and TRBJ2-2 gives the whole variable domain KAGVTQTPRYLIKTRGQQVTLSCSPISGHRSVSWYQQTPGQGLQFLFEYFSETQRNKGNFPGRFSGRQFSNSRSEMNVSTLELGDSALYLCASSLAGRTNTGELFFGEGSRLTVL.

A word on this clone: Its ends do not fully match the called genes, so a read error is possible. The genes are TRBV4-2 and TRBJ2-3; D gene unclear. Germline V CDR1 and CDR2: LGHNA, YNFKEQ. The CDR3 runs to 17 residues. The CDR3 bases are TGTGCCAGCAGCCAAGATTTTAGGGCTCTCTATACAGAGACGCAGTATTTT. This gives the protein CASSQDFRALYTETQYF.

This clone was seen ten or more times. The same CDR3 arises from other DNA sequences in this sample as well. The rearrangement links TRBV28 to TRBJ2-2; no firm D call. This CDR3 region has 15 residues. The ends were cut back, 5 bases at V and 5 bases at J, with 15 bases in the middle. Germline CDR1 reads MDHEN; CDR2 reads SYDVKM. This chain's CDR3 is CASSTITTGTGELFF. In DNA, the CDR3 is TGTGCCAGCAGTACGATAACCACTGGGACCGGGGAGCTGTTTTTT.

In its sample, this clone was seen a few times. The chain combines TRBV7-2 with TRBJ2-6; 11 bases match TRBD1. The CDR3 is 18 amino acids. Losses at the gene ends were 1 base for V and 0 bases for J; bases not matched to a gene: 2. In germline, CDR1 is SGHTA, CDR2 FQGNSA. In DNA form, the CDR3 reads TGTGCCAGCAGCTTAGTTGGGACAGGGGGCTCTGGGGCCAACGTCCTGACTTTC. Residues: CASSLVGTGGSGANVLTF.

The chain recombines TRBV15 with TRBJ2-7, with D possibly matching TRBD1 (5 bases). CDR1 LNHNV and CDR2 YYDKDF come from the germline V gene (reference sequence). This CDR3 spans 13 amino acids. The V and J ends lost 1 base and 5 bases respectively, with 9 bases between them. Here the CDR3 reads CATSRGRVDEQYF. The CDR3 nucleotides are TGTGCCACCAGCAGAGGCAGGGTTGACGAGCAGTACTTC.

The CDR3 loop is CASQGQASQETQYF. CDR3 bases: TGTGCCAGCCAGGGACAGGCGAGCCAAGAGACCCAGTACTTC. The chain is built from TRBV2 and TRBJ2-5; TRBD1 aligns across 8 bases. CDR3 length: 14 residues. Looked up from germline, CDR1 is SNHLY and CDR2 is FYNNEI. The J segment lost 1 base and the V segment lost 8 bases, leaving 6 bases of the junction unmatched.

As regards this clone: A far larger clone is one base from this, pointing to a likely read error. The rearrangement joins TRBV7-2 to TRBJ1-2, with D unresolved. Germline assignment: CDR1 SGHTA and CDR2 FQGNSA. Trimming shortened V by 6 bases and J by 8 bases, and 19 bases separated the two germline ends. The CDR3 is made up of 14 amino acids. CDR3 residues: CASSRSGIGSGYTF. DNA for the CDR3: TGTGCCAGCAGTCGTAGCGGGATAGGGAGCGGCTACACCTTC.

V usage is TRBV6-5 and J usage is TRBJ1-1, with 12 bases matching TRBD1. Trimming cost V 4 bases and J 10 bases; bases outside gene matches: 13. The CDR3 consists of 16 residues. Germline values: CDR1 MNHEY, CDR2 SVGAGI. The CDR3 bases are TGTGCCAGCAGTTCCGTTTTCGGGACAGGGGGCGGGTCAGCTTTCTTT. Translating gives CASSSVFGTGGGSAFF.

This chain uses TRBV7-2 with TRBJ2-3, with D perhaps TRBD1 (5 bases). Germline V lookup: CDR1 SGHTA, CDR2 FQGNSA. V gave up 5 bases and J gave up 4 bases, with 10 bases separating them. This CDR3 is 13 amino acids long. CDR3 region: CASSPVGADTQYF. CDR3 in DNA: TGTGCCAGCAGCCCAGTAGGGGCAGATACGCAGTATTTT.

This sequence joins TRBV10-2 and TRBJ2-2; D is ambiguous. From germline, CDR1 is WSHSY and CDR2 SAAADI. Trimming removed 0 bases from V and 6 bases from J, with 17 bases in between. The CDR3 consists of 17 residues. CDR3 nucleotide sequence: TGCGCCAGCAGTGAGTCGACCATCCCGGTTGAGTCCGGGGAGCTGTTTTTT. It codes for CASSESTIPVESGELFF.

V is TRBV7-9 and J is TRBJ2-1, with TRBD2 identical over 13 bases. The ends lost 5 bases at V and 6 bases at J; junction bases unmatched: 10. This CDR3 is built from 17 residues. CDR1 is SEHNR, CDR2 FQNEAQ, per germline (reference sequence). The CDR3 is CASSAGLAGAMGNEQFF. DNA of the CDR3: TGTGCCAGCAGCGCAGGACTAGCGGGAGCCATGGGCAATGAGCAGTTCTTC.

The J gene is TRBJ2-3, the V gene TRBV5-6, with TRBD2 as a possible D gene (6 bases). Looked up from germline, CDR1 is SGHDT and CDR2 is YYEEEE. The CDR3 has 14 amino acids. The germline V and J ends were trimmed by 3 bases and 0 bases, with 8 bases remaining between them. In nucleotides, the CDR3 is TGTGCCAGCAGCTGGAGGGATAGCACAGATACGCAGTATTTT. It is translated as CASSWRDSTDTQYF.

About this clone itself: This likely traces to a read error, being one base from a far larger clone. The identical CDR3 is also encoded by other nucleotide sequences in the sample. The chain couples TRBV28 to TRBJ1-2; 10 bases map to TRBD1. The CDR3 runs to 14 residues. Germline V gene sequence: CDR1 MDHEN, CDR2 SYDVKM. The V gene end was trimmed by 6 bases and the J gene end by 8 bases; junction bases not matched to a gene: 9. The CDR3 sequence is CASSTGQGRIGYTF. For the CDR3, the DNA is TGTGCCAGCAGCACGGGACAGGGGAGGATCGGCTACACCTTC.

The V call is TRBV7-9, the J call TRBJ1-1; 8 nucleotides line up with TRBD1. Unmatched junction bases numbered 3, after V lost 6 bases and J lost 0 bases. Germline lookup yields CDR1 SEHNR and CDR2 FQNEAQ (reference sequence). CDR3 length: 14 amino acids. The CDR3 sequence is CASRTDRVNTEAFF. CDR3 nucleotide sequence: TGTGCCAGCAGAACGGACAGGGTGAACACTGAAGCTTTCTTT.

The chain has TRBV6-5 and TRBJ2-7; the D is unclear. V was shortened by 5 bases and J by 3 bases, with 5 bases between the two germline ends. Germline V gene lookup returns CDR1 MNHEY and CDR2 SVGAGI. The CDR3 covers 11 residues. Here the CDR3 reads CASSANYEQYF. The CDR3, as DNA: TGTGCCAGCAGTGCCAACTACGAGCAGTACTTC.

The chain recombines TRBV4-2 with TRBJ2-3; 10 nucleotides match TRBD2. V lost 0 bases, J lost 2 bases, and 5 bases stayed unmatched. Looked up from germline, CDR1 is LGHNA and CDR2 is YNFKEQ. The CDR3 runs to 17 residues. The DNA of the CDR3 is TGTGCCAGCAGCCAAGAGGCAGCGGGAGGGGTCACAGATACGCAGTATTTT. This translates into CASSQEAAGGVTDTQYF.

This clone has a single count. With a far larger clone one base away, a read error is the likely cause. This chain links TRBV13 with TRBJ2-3, with a possible D match to TRBD2 (5 bases). Germline values: CDR1 PRHDT, CDR2 FYEKMQ (reference sequence). The CDR3 totals 15 residues. V dropped 6 bases and J dropped 2 bases, with 15 bases sitting between them. CDR3 in DNA: TGTGCCAGCAGACCTTCACTAGGTCCCACAGATACGCAGTATTTT. Protein: CASRPSLGPTDTQYF.

Concerning this clone: The identical CDR3 is also encoded by other nucleotide sequences in the sample. This rearrangement joins TRBV20-1 to TRBJ2-7, with D perhaps being TRBD1 or TRBD2 (5 bases each). Deletions cut 6 bases from V and 3 bases from J, with 9 bases between. The CDR3 spans 11 residues. Germline CDR1 and CDR2: DFQATT and SNEGSKA (reference sequence). The CDR3 DNA follows: TGCAGTGCAGGGGACCGCTACGAGCAGTACTTC. Translated: CSAGDRYEQYF.